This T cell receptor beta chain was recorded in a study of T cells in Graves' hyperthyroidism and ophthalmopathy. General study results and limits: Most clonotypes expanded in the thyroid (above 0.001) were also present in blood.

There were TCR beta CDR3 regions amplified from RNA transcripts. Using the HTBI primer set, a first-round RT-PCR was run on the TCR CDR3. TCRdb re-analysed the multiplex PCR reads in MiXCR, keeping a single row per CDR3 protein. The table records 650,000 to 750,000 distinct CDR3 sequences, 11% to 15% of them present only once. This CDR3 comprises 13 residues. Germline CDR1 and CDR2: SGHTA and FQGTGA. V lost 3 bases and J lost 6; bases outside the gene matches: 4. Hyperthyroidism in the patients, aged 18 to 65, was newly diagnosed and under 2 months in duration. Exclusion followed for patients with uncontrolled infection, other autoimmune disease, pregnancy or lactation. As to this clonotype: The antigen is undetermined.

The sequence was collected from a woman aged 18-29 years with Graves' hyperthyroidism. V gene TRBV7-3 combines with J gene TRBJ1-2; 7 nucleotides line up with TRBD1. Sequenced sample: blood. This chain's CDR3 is CASSLTGMDGYTF. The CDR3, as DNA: TGTGCCAGCAGCTTGACAGGGATGGATGGCTACACCTTC.